What follows are 26 T cell receptor beta chains derived from one specimen sequenced in a study of blood T cells in healthy people across ages. Through a sample-barcoded 5' primer and a J-beta primer mix, a second PCR was run for roughly 7 to 12 cycles. TCRdb re-derived calls from the 5' RACE reads in MiXCR, one entry per CDR3 protein. Altogether roughly 800,000 distinct CDR3 sequences are present, about three fifths being singletons, with the ten largest covering around 20%. Sample: blood. Every receptor here comes from a man younger than 45 in good health.

This clonotype appeared a few times. V gene TRBV7-2 combines with J gene TRBJ2-1; D possibly corresponds to TRBD2 (6 bases). Germline assignment: CDR1 SGHTA and CDR2 FQGNSA. The CDR3 length is 10 residues. Deletions cut 10 bases from V and 9 bases from J, with 10 bases between. Here the CDR3 reads CATGRGEQFF. The DNA for the CDR3 is TGTGCCACAGGGCGGGGTGAGCAGTTCTTC. Combining the CDR3 with reference TRBV7-2 and TRBJ2-1 gives the whole variable domain GAGVSQSPSNKVTEKGKDVELRCDPISGHTALYWYRQSLGQGLEFLIYFQGNSAPDKSGLPSDRFSAERTGGSVSTLTIQRTQQEDSAVYLCATGRGEQFFGPGTRLTVL.

This clonotype came up a few times. The chain uses TRBV29-1 and TRBJ2-4, with unresolved D. CDR1 is SQVTM and CDR2 is ANQGSEA in the germline V gene. This CDR3 spans 14 amino acids. Trimming took 2 bases from V and 3 from J, leaving 11 bases between them. CDR3 sequence (DNA): TGCAGCGTTGAATACAGTAAAAACAAAAACATTCAGTACTTC. It yields the protein CSVEYSKNKNIQYF.

This clonotype was recorded only once. This chain joins TRBV5-6 and TRBJ2-4, with 12 nucleotides matching TRBD1. V lost 4 bases to trimming and J lost 7 bases; unmatched junction nucleotides: 3. This CDR3 region has 14 residues. The germline V gene has CDR1 SGHDT and CDR2 YYEEEE. This chain's CDR3 is CASSQGQGANIQYF. The CDR3 DNA reads TGTGCCAGCAGCCAGGGACAGGGGGCGAACATTCAGTACTTC.

This clonotype was found a few times. The rearrangement links TRBV12-3 or TRBV12-4 to TRBJ1-6; D is ambiguous. V lost 0 bases and J lost 11, with 8 bases in between. The CDR3 sequence is 13 residues long. This chain's CDR3 is CASSLATRAPLHF. As DNA, the CDR3 is TGTGCCAGCAGTTTAGCTACTCGGGCACCCCTCCACTTT.

The V and J genes are TRBV20-1 and TRBJ1-5; TRBD1 matches 10 bases. With 4 bases clipped from V and 7 bases from J, the junction kept 7 bases outside the gene matches. The CDR3 consists of 14 residues. Germline V gene sequence: CDR1 DFQATT, CDR2 SNEGSKA (reference sequence). CDR3 bases: TGCAGTGCTAAGGGGGGGGACAGGGGACAGCCCCAGCATTTT. Protein sequence: CSAKGGDRGQPQHF.

As for this clonotype: It may be a read error: a sequence one base away is much more abundant. The chain employs TRBV7-2 and TRBJ2-5; D not certain. The germline gives CDR1 SGHTA, CDR2 FQGNSA. Trimming shortened V by 2 bases and J by 11 bases, and 21 bases separated the two germline ends. The CDR3 is 15 amino acids. The CDR3 here is CASSLSSRWIDEQYF. The DNA of the CDR3 is TGTGCCAGCAGCTTATCCTCCCGTTGGATCGATGAGCAGTACTTC.

CDR3 nucleotides: TGTGCCTGGAAAGGAAGGGACAGGGTTCGCGGCTACACCTTC. Translating it yields CAWKGRDRVRGYTF. The chain combines TRBV30 with TRBJ1-2, with TRBD1 identical over 9 bases. The V and J ends lost 4 bases and 8 bases, in that order; junction bases with no gene match: 11. Germline V CDR1 and CDR2: GTSNPN, SVGIG (reference sequence). The CDR3 has 14 amino acids. The full variable domain, with the rest looked up from reference TRBV30 and TRBJ1-2, is SQTIHQWPATLVQPVGSPLSLECTVEGTSNPNLYWYRQAAGRGLQLLFYSVGIGQISSEVPQNLSASRPQDRQFILSSKKLLLSDSGFYLCAWKGRDRVRGYTFGSGTRLTVV.

This clonotype has only a few counts. The chain links TRBV20-1 to TRBJ1-5; 8 bases fit TRBD1. The CDR3 runs to 16 residues. The J segment lost 3 bases and the V segment lost 3 bases, leaving 10 bases of the junction unmatched. Germline-derived CDR1 and CDR2 are DFQATT and SNEGSKA (reference sequence). The CDR3 is CSAREETGALNQPQHF. The CDR3 DNA reads TGCAGTGCTAGGGAAGAGACAGGGGCCCTCAATCAGCCCCAGCATTTT.

This clonotype was detected a few times. The V and J genes are TRBV20-1 and TRBJ2-5; TRBD1 matches at 7 bases. This CDR3 has 12 residues. Per germline, CDR1 DFQATT and CDR2 SNEGSKA (reference sequence). V lost 5 bases and J lost 11; bases outside the gene matches: 11. The CDR3 nucleotides read TGCAGTGCTCCGCAGGGGGTCTATGAGCAGTACTTC. Translation: CSAPQGVYEQYF.

The chain carries TRBV28 and TRBJ2-3; possible D gene TRBD1, 6 bases. The V end lost 5 bases, the J end lost 2 bases, and 17 bases lay between the germline ends. This CDR3 spans 16 amino acids. CDR1 MDHEN and CDR2 SYDVKM come from the germline V gene. CDR3 coding DNA: TGTGCCAGCAGTCCAGGGACATCGGGCGACACAGATACGCAGTATTTT. Encoded protein: CASSPGTSGDTDTQYF. The entire variable domain, with the rest obtained from reference TRBV28 and TRBJ2-3, is as follows: DVKVTQSSRYLVKRTGEKVFLECVQDMDHENMFWYRQDPGLGLRLIYFSYDVKMKEKGDIPEGYSVSREKKERFSLILESASTNQTSMYLCASSPGTSGDTDTQYFGPGTRLTVL.

CDR3 sequence reads: CATSDRGSETQYF. In nucleotides, the CDR3 is TGTGCCACCAGTGATCGGGGGAGCGAGACCCAGTACTTC. The chain combines TRBV24-1 with TRBJ2-5; D possibly corresponds to TRBD2 (6 bases). The germline V and J ends were trimmed by 3 bases and 5 bases, with 9 bases remaining between them. Germline values: CDR1 KGHDR, CDR2 SFDVKD. This CDR3 contains 13 residues.

The chain employs TRBV29-1 and TRBJ1-1; D may be TRBD1 (6 bases). CDR1 is SQVTM and CDR2 is ANQGSEA in the germline V gene. Trimming cost V 4 bases and J 0 bases, with 9 bases left between them. This CDR3 comprises 13 residues. CDR3: CSVARGMNTEAFF. In DNA, the CDR3 is TGCAGCGTTGCCAGGGGCATGAACACTGAAGCTTTCTTT.

This chain joins TRBV3-1 and TRBJ1-6; D not certain. The V and J ends lost 0 bases and 5 bases respectively, with 14 bases between them. In germline, CDR1 is LGHDT, CDR2 YNNKEL (reference sequence). The CDR3 consists of 17 residues. Here the CDR3 reads CASSQDRRPGNNSPLHF. As DNA, the CDR3 is TGTGCCAGCAGCCAAGATCGGAGGCCCGGCAATAATTCACCCCTCCACTTT.

The chain has TRBV29-1 and TRBJ1-1, with D possibly matching TRBD1 (6 bases). V was shortened by 7 bases and J by 4 bases, with 19 bases between the two germline ends. The CDR3 contains 14 residues. Germline V lookup: CDR1 SQVTM, CDR2 ANQGSEA. The CDR3 is CSAGGPGYPTEAFF. The DNA of the CDR3 is TGCAGCGCGGGGGGGCCAGGGTACCCCACTGAAGCTTTCTTT.

The chain employs TRBV7-2 and TRBJ2-3; TRBD2 matches at 8 bases. The V gene's germline CDR1 is SGHTA and CDR2 FQGNSA. The ends lost 1 base at V and 0 bases at J; junction bases unmatched: 6. The CDR3 is 17 amino acids. CDR3 loop: CASSLGLGGGSTDTQYF. The DNA of the CDR3 is TGTGCCAGCAGCTTAGGCCTCGGGGGGGGTAGCACAGATACGCAGTATTTT.

The chain links TRBV9 to TRBJ2-1; TRBD2 agrees at 9 bases. This CDR3 is 15 amino acids long. Germline values: CDR1 SGDLS, CDR2 YYNGEE. The ends lost 3 bases at V and 5 bases at J; junction bases unmatched: 6. CDR3 loop: CASSDSGGKDNEQFF. CDR3 nucleotides: TGTGCCAGCAGCGATAGCGGGGGAAAGGACAATGAGCAGTTCTTC.

The J gene is TRBJ2-5, the V gene TRBV10-3, with 7 bases aligning to TRBD1. The closer fit of TRBJ2-7 to the DNA end suggests the J call may be wrong. The CDR3 covers 13 residues. From germline, CDR1 is ENHRY and CDR2 SYGVKD. The CDR3 is CASAGQEIYEQYF. In DNA form, the CDR3 reads TGTGCCTCGGCCGGACAGGAGATATACGAGCAGTACTTC.

This clonotype was seen a handful of times. The rearrangement links TRBV4-2 to TRBJ2-7, with a possible D match to TRBD2 (6 bases). Germline CDR1 and CDR2: LGHNA and YNFKEQ. V lost 5 bases and J 0 bases, leaving 14 bases between the germline ends. The length of the CDR3 is 15 residues. CDR3 coding DNA: TGTGCCAGCAGCACCGCGAGCGGGTTCTCCTACGAGCAGTACTTC. It encodes CASSTASGFSYEQYF.

This chain connects TRBV6-5 to TRBJ2-3; 8 bases line up with TRBD1. The V gene end was trimmed by 5 bases and the J gene end by 5 bases; junction bases not matched to a gene: 9. Per the germline V gene, CDR1 is MNHEY and CDR2 is SVGAGI. The CDR3 is made up of 15 amino acids. CDR3 nucleotides: TGTGCCAGCAGTACGACAGGGGCTAGAGGAGATACGCAGTATTTT. It specifies CASSTTGARGDTQYF.

The chain joins TRBV20-1 to TRBJ1-2; TRBD1 agrees at 7 bases. This CDR3 spans 14 amino acids. V dropped 6 bases and J dropped 0; count of bases not matched to a gene: 7. Per the germline V gene, CDR1 is DFQATT and CDR2 is SNEGSKA (reference sequence). CDR3 loop: CSAQGGEANYGYTF. The CDR3 DNA reads TGCAGTGCCCAGGGGGGTGAAGCTAACTATGGCTACACCTTC.

CDR3 loop: CASRESLSDTQYF. CDR3 coding DNA: TGTGCCAGCAGGGAGAGCCTTTCGGATACGCAGTATTTT. The gene calls are TRBV28 and TRBJ2-3; D not resolved. Trimming stripped 6 bases from V and 6 bases from J, with 13 bases between. The CDR3 covers 13 residues. The germline gives CDR1 MDHEN, CDR2 SYDVKM. Variable domain in full (rest from reference TRBV28 and TRBJ2-3): DVKVTQSSRYLVKRTGEKVFLECVQDMDHENMFWYRQDPGLGLRLIYFSYDVKMKEKGDIPEGYSVSREKKERFSLILESASTNQTSMYLCASRESLSDTQYFGPGTRLTVL.

The V and J genes are TRBV4-3 and TRBJ1-5; 8 bases are a match to TRBD1. The ends lost 0 bases at V and 5 bases at J; junction bases unmatched: 3. The CDR3 is made up of 15 amino acids. Germline V gene sequence: CDR1 LGHNA, CDR2 YSLEER. CDR3 DNA sequence: TGCGCCAGCAGCCAAGAGTCAGGGGGCGATCAGCCCCAGCATTTT. Translated, it gives CASSQESGGDQPQHF.

This sequence joins TRBV20-1 and TRBJ2-3; D might be TRBD2 (6 bases). CDR3 length: 14 amino acids. Trimming took off 5 bases at V and 0 bases at J, with 12 bases between the two ends. Germline CDR1 and CDR2: DFQATT and SNEGSKA (reference sequence). The CDR3 DNA reads as TGCAGTGCTTCGGGGGTACAAAGCACAGATACGCAGTATTTT. This translates into CSASGVQSTDTQYF.

The J gene is TRBJ2-2, the V gene TRBV7-9, with a tentative D call TRBD1 (7 bases). Trimming cost V 1 base and J 3 bases, with 18 bases left between them. This CDR3 is built from 18 residues. Germline V lookup: CDR1 SEHNR, CDR2 FQNEAQ (reference sequence). The CDR3 region is CASSLGPRGAQDTGELFF. DNA of the CDR3: TGTGCCAGCAGCTTAGGCCCCAGGGGGGCGCAGGACACCGGGGAGCTGTTTTTT.

The chain is built from TRBV10-3 and TRBJ2-5; no reliable D call. Trimming left V 0 bases short and J 11 bases short, with 10 bases between. This CDR3 is built from 12 residues. CDR1 is ENHRY and CDR2 is SYGVKD in the germline V gene. The CDR3 spells CAISESRVEQYF. The DNA for the CDR3 is TGTGCCATCAGTGAGTCCCGGGTTGAGCAGTACTTC.

The chain joins TRBV6-1 to TRBJ1-5; 9 bases are a match to TRBD1. Germline CDR1 is MNHNS and CDR2 is SASEGT. This CDR3 contains 16 residues. Losses at the gene ends were 8 bases for V and 0 bases for J; bases not matched to a gene: 8. The CDR3 DNA reads TGTGCCAGCTTAAACCGGGACAGGGATAGCAATCAGCCCCAGCATTTT. This sequence encodes CASLNRDRDSNQPQHF.